The 5 T cell receptor beta chains presented below share a single source sample, sequenced in a study of spatial heterogeneity in lung cancer. MiXCR, applied by TCRdb to the 5' RACE reads, yields one record per CDR3 protein. The sample consists of about 4,400 distinct CDR3 sequences, about 22% of them appearing once. Time point denoted: sample taken at primary tumor resection. Frozen PBMC, nontumor lung or tumor provided whole RNA, which was sequenced unsorted. Material: normal lung tissue next to the tumor, obtained at surgery. Receptors originate from a female donor with early-stage non-small cell lung cancer.

This clonotype is labeled as medium-sized. J is TRBJ2-2 and V is TRBV4-3, with 11 bases fitting TRBD2. The CDR3 contains 16 residues. Per germline, CDR1 LGHNA and CDR2 YSLEER. Trimming at V came to 1 base and at J to 4 bases, leaving 2 bases not matched to a gene. The CDR3 here is CASSQGSGRATGELFF. The CDR3 DNA sequence: TGCGCCAGCAGCCAAGGTAGCGGGAGGGCCACCGGGGAGCTGTTTTTT.

In its sample, this clonotype was seen a few times. The chain recombines TRBV6-2 or TRBV6-3 with TRBJ1-1, with 7 nucleotides matching TRBD1. This CDR3 contains 13 residues. Trimming at V came to 7 bases and at J to 4 bases, leaving 6 bases not matched to a gene. CDR1 is MNHEY, CDR2 SVGEGT, per germline. The CDR3 sequence: CASITDRRTEAFF. CDR3 nucleotide sequence: TGTGCCAGCATCACGGACAGGCGCACTGAAGCTTTCTTT.

This clonotype was detected many times. The chain carries TRBV5-4 and TRBJ2-2; tentatively, D is TRBD1 (5 bases). Trimming cost V 0 bases and J 3 bases, with 15 bases left between them. The germline V gene encodes CDR1 SGHNT and CDR2 YYREEE (reference sequence). This CDR3 spans 17 amino acids. This CDR3 reads CASSLGLSGWDTGELFF. The CDR3 DNA follows: TGTGCCAGCAGCTTGGGACTTTCAGGGTGGGACACCGGGGAGCTGTTTTTT.

This clonotype was picked up many times. The genes are TRBV15 and TRBJ2-7; no firm D call. The germline V gene has CDR1 LNHNV and CDR2 YYDKDF (reference sequence). The V end was cut by 5 bases, the J end by 3 bases, with 20 bases between. CDR3 length: 16 amino acids. The DNA of the CDR3 is TGTGCCACCAGCTTTACAGTTACCGAAGGGTACTACGAGCAGTACTTC. Its translation: CATSFTVTEGYYEQYF.

Within the sample, this clonotype is medium-sized. This chain connects TRBV11-2 to TRBJ2-2; D not certain. This CDR3 has 13 amino acids. Per the germline V gene, CDR1 is SGHAT and CDR2 is FQNNGV. The V gene lost 2 bases and the J gene lost 3 bases, with 4 bases spanning the gap. This CDR3 is CASSLTDTGELFF. CDR3 DNA sequence: TGTGCCAGCAGCTTAACGGACACCGGGGAGCTGTTTTTT.